The 5 T cell receptor beta chains listed next were all sequenced from one sample in a study of PD-1 blockade in classical Hodgkin lymphoma. After autologous stem cell transplantation all patients relapsed, and prior brentuximab vedotin exposure differed between cohorts. Sequencing used immunoSEQ multiplex PCR; TCRdb keeps in-frame clones, though not all of them. The sample includes about 10,000 clones, about 75% of them seen just once. The material was peripheral blood mononuclear cells (PBMCs), obtained at baseline. These receptor sequences come from a human donor with classical Hodgkin lymphoma.

The sample holds one count of this clone. The chain combines TRBV9 with TRBJ2-5; tentatively, D is TRBD1 (7 bases). CDR1 SGDLS and CDR2 YYNGEE come from the germline V gene. The CDR3 has 14 amino acids. Trimming took off 0 bases at V and 6 bases at J, with 12 bases between the two ends. This CDR3 is CASSVAGGGKTQYF. The CDR3 region has the DNA TGTGCCAGCAGCGTAGCAGGGGGAGGAAAGACCCAGTACTTC.

V usage is TRBV4-3 and J usage is TRBJ1-4; TRBD1 is a possible D gene (5 bases). CDR1 and CDR2 from the germline V gene are LGHNA and YSLEER. This CDR3 has 17 residues. Between the trimmed V and J ends, which lost 0 bases and 1 base, there was a span of 12 bases. CDR3 in DNA: TGCGCCAGCAGCCAAGATATCGGGGCGGGAACTAATGAAAAACTGTTTTTT. This encodes CASSQDIGAGTNEKLFF.

V gene TRBV5-5 combines with J gene TRBJ2-7; no reliable D call. This CDR3 comprises 13 residues. The ends were cut back, 1 base at V and 0 bases at J, with 5 bases in the middle. Germline values: CDR1 SGHKS, CDR2 YYEKEE (reference sequence). The CDR3 DNA reads TGTGCCAGCAGCTTGCACAGCTCCTACGAGCAGTACGTC. The encoded protein is CASSLHSSYEQYV.

V is TRBV5-5 and J is TRBJ1-1; D remains unclear. The germline V and J ends were trimmed by 0 bases and 4 bases, with 13 bases remaining between them. Germline V CDR1 and CDR2: SGHKS, YYEKEE (reference sequence). This CDR3 has 15 residues. The CDR3 loop is CASSLDPGLSTEAFF. Here the CDR3 DNA reads TGTGCCAGCAGCTTGGACCCGGGCTTGAGCACTGAAGCTTTCTTT.

The CDR3 reads CASSQDTRIFNYGYTF. The CDR3 DNA sequence: TGCGCCAGCAGCCAAGATACCCGGATATTTAACTATGGCTACACCTTC. The rearrangement links TRBV4-3 to TRBJ1-2; unclear D gene. This CDR3 comprises 16 residues. Germline V lookup: CDR1 LGHNA, CDR2 YSLEER. V gave up 0 bases and J gave up 1 base, with 12 bases separating them.